These 20 T cell receptor beta chains were all obtained from the same sample, sequenced in a study of neoadjuvant anti-PD-1 for oral cavity cancer. The protocol was immunoSEQ multiplex PCR, while the TCRdb copy is restricted to in-frame clones and leaves out a portion. The top ten hold around 3% of the sample, which has about 32,000 clones, almost 80% seen once. Time point: after neoadjuvant nivolumab, at surgical resection. The sample here was PBMCs, taken after nivolumab (anti-PD-1) treatment. These receptors were collected from a person between 40 and 85 years old with oral cavity squamous cell carcinoma.

This clone has only a few counts. The chain links TRBV28 to TRBJ1-5; the D gene is possibly TRBD1 (5 bases). The CDR3 is 14 residues long. V shed 0 bases and J shed 3 bases, with 6 bases lying between them. The germline CDR1 and CDR2 sequences are MDHEN and SYDVKM. CDR3 nucleotide sequence: TGTGCCAGCAGTTTATGGACAGTCAATCAGCCCCAGCATTTT. Its protein is CASSLWTVNQPQHF.

V is TRBV2 and J is TRBJ2-5, with 15 bases lining up with TRBD2. CDR3 length: 16 amino acids. Losses at the gene ends were 6 bases for V and 5 bases for J; bases not matched to a gene: 7. The germline V gene encodes CDR1 SNHLY and CDR2 FYNNEI. As DNA, the CDR3 is TGTGCCAGCAGAGCCGGGACTAGCGGGGGGAGTGAGACCCAGTACTTC. This translates into CASRAGTSGGSETQYF.

This clone was seen more than once but under ten times. The chain uses TRBV4-3 and TRBJ1-2, with D hard to call. V was clipped by 1 base and J by 5 bases, with 20 bases between them. The CDR3 covers 17 residues. Germline V gene lookup returns CDR1 LGHNA and CDR2 YSLEER. This CDR3 reads CASSQGYAGGRVYGYTF. The CDR3 DNA sequence: TGCGCCAGCAGCCAAGGCTATGCAGGTGGACGCGTTTATGGCTACACCTTC.

CDR3 region: CASSSGTETGELFF. CDR3 DNA sequence: TGTGCCAGCAGCTCGGGGACAGAGACCGGGGAGCTGTTTTTT. This chain links TRBV5-4 with TRBJ2-2, with 7 bases matching TRBD1. With V trimmed by 3 bases and J by 5 bases, 4 bases remained unmatched. Germline V lookup: CDR1 SGHNT, CDR2 YYREEE (reference sequence). CDR3 size: 14 residues.

V gene TRBV9 combines with J gene TRBJ1-1, with 9 bases aligning to TRBD1. The CDR3 extends over 14 amino acids. The germline gives CDR1 SGDLS, CDR2 YYNGEE. V lost 3 bases to trimming and J lost 7 bases; unmatched junction nucleotides: 7. Here the CDR3 DNA reads TGTGCCAGCAGCGGCGGACAGGGGCTGAGTGAAGCTTTCTTT. Protein product: CASSGGQGLSEAFF. Filled out from reference TRBV9 and TRBJ1-1, the complete variable domain reads DSGVTQTPKHLITATGQRVTLRCSPRSGDLSVYWYQQSLDQGLQFLIQYYNGEERAKGNILERFSAQQFPDLHSELNLSSLELGDSALYFCASSGGQGLSEAFFGQGTRLTVV.

The rearrangement uses TRBV4-1 and TRBJ2-3; D uncertain. CDR3 length equals 11 residues. V dropped 0 bases and J dropped 9 bases, with 4 bases sitting between them. CDR1 and CDR2 from the germline V gene are MGHRA and YSYEKL. CDR3 bases: TGCGCCAGCAGCCAAGACCGGACGCAGTATTTT. Protein product: CASSQDRTQYF.

There are a few counts of this clone. The chain links TRBV6-5 to TRBJ2-2; no clear D. From germline, CDR1 is MNHEY and CDR2 SVGAGI. The CDR3 is made up of 15 amino acids. V lost 8 bases and J lost 4, with 17 bases in between. The CDR3 region is CASGVSTVLTGELFF. Here the CDR3 DNA reads TGTGCCAGCGGAGTCTCGACGGTACTCACCGGGGAGCTGTTTTTT.

This rearrangement joins TRBV19 to TRBJ1-5; 7 nucleotides agree with TRBD1. The CDR3 consists of 16 residues. CDR1 and CDR2 (germline): LNHDA, SQIVND (reference sequence). V trimming: 7 bases; J trimming: 8 bases; junction bases outside the gene matches: 17. CDR3 coding DNA: TGTGCCAGTACAGAGTCCCGGGACAGTTTTGGGAAGCCCCAGCATTTT. Translating it yields CASTESRDSFGKPQHF. Combining the CDR3 with reference TRBV19 and TRBJ1-5 gives the whole variable domain DGGITQSPKYLFRKEGQNVTLSCEQNLNHDAMYWYRQDPGQGLRLIYYSQIVNDFQKGDIAEGYSVSREKKESFPLTVTSAQKNPTAFYLCASTESRDSFGKPQHFGDGTRLSIL.

The chain employs TRBV13 and TRBJ2-7, with 8 bases aligning to TRBD1. Trimming cost V 0 bases and J 6 bases; bases outside gene matches: 10. CDR1 and CDR2 (germline): PRHDT, FYEKMQ (reference sequence). This CDR3 is built from 16 residues. The CDR3 loop is CASSLGWTGLNPEQYF. The CDR3 bases are TGTGCCAGCAGCTTAGGGTGGACAGGGTTGAATCCCGAGCAGTACTTC.

The V call is TRBV6-5, the J call TRBJ2-7; D is possibly TRBD1 (7 bases). Per germline, CDR1 MNHEY and CDR2 SVGAGI. V was cut by 6 bases and J by 5 bases, with 20 bases left in between. The CDR3 loop spans 15 amino acids. The CDR3 region is CASSRGTEGIDEQYF. Written as DNA, the CDR3 is TGTGCCAGCAGCCGCGGGACAGAGGGAATAGACGAGCAGTACTTC.

This sequence joins TRBV19 and TRBJ2-3, with 15 bases identical to TRBD2. V shed 9 bases and J 2 bases; nucleotides not matched to a gene: 6. Germline assignment: CDR1 LNHDA and CDR2 SQIVND (reference sequence). The CDR3 runs 16 residues. Written as DNA, the CDR3 is TGTGCCAGCCATAGGACTAGCGGGGGGGCCACAGATACGCAGTATTTT. It is translated as CASHRTSGGATDTQYF. Full variable domain (rest looked up from reference TRBV19 and TRBJ2-3): DGGITQSPKYLFRKEGQNVTLSCEQNLNHDAMYWYRQDPGQGLRLIYYSQIVNDFQKGDIAEGYSVSREKKESFPLTVTSAQKNPTAFYLCASHRTSGGATDTQYFGPGTRLTVL.

This clone was seen once. The rearrangement links TRBV7-3 to TRBJ2-3; 9 bases fit TRBD2. The CDR3 is 17 amino acids. V lost 0 bases to trimming and J lost 2 bases; unmatched junction nucleotides: 6. Per the germline V gene, CDR1 is SGHTA and CDR2 is FQGTGA. The CDR3 loop reads CASSLTMGGGATDTQYF. Here the CDR3 DNA reads TGTGCCAGCAGCTTAACAATGGGCGGGGGGGCCACAGATACGCAGTATTTT.

CDR3 DNA sequence: TGTGCCATCAGGGGGGACAGGGAAGGTCAGCCCCAGCATTTT. Translated, it gives CAIRGDREGQPQHF. The chain joins TRBV10-3 to TRBJ1-5; 9 nucleotides match TRBD1. Germline loops: CDR1 ENHRY, CDR2 SYGVKD. Trimming at V came to 6 bases and at J to 6 bases, leaving 6 bases not matched to a gene. This CDR3 is built from 14 residues.

This clone showed up just a few times. This chain joins TRBV28 and TRBJ1-6; 7 nucleotides match TRBD1. The CDR3 spans 14 residues. Trimming cost V 4 bases and J 10 bases; bases outside gene matches: 7. The germline V gene has CDR1 MDHEN and CDR2 SYDVKM. This chain's CDR3 is CASSSWDSGSPLHF. CDR3 DNA: TGTGCCAGCAGTTCCTGGGACAGTGGGTCACCCCTCCACTTT.

CDR3 in DNA: TGTGCCAGCAGTTACCCGACGGGCCCTTCAAGGAGAGATACGCAGTATTTT. Residues: CASSYPTGPSRRDTQYF. The V and J genes are TRBV27 and TRBJ2-3; D not resolved. Trimming left V 4 bases short and J 5 bases short, with 22 bases between. From germline, CDR1 is MNHEY and CDR2 SMNVEV (reference sequence). CDR3 length equals 17 residues.

The J gene is TRBJ2-5, the V gene TRBV7-9; 8 bases match TRBD1. There are 17 residues in the CDR3. Trimming at V came to 1 base and at J to 5 bases, leaving 12 bases not matched to a gene. The germline CDR1 and CDR2 sequences are SEHNR and FQNEAQ (reference sequence). The CDR3 loop reads CASSLESGAGGRETQYF. The CDR3 DNA follows: TGTGCCAGCAGCTTAGAGTCGGGCGCAGGGGGCAGGGAGACCCAGTACTTC.

The chain uses TRBV7-2 and TRBJ2-2; TRBD1 aligns across 11 bases. Germline loops: CDR1 SGHTA, CDR2 FQGNSA. V was clipped by 4 bases and J by 0 bases; unmatched bases: 10. The CDR3 runs 19 residues. The CDR3 protein is CASSSRGTGGATNTGELFF. CDR3 sequence (DNA): TGTGCCAGCAGCTCAAGAGGGACAGGGGGAGCTACGAACACCGGGGAGCTGTTTTTT.

This chain joins TRBV29-1 and TRBJ2-5; D not resolved. Germline CDR1 is SQVTM and CDR2 is ANQGSEA. Trimming cost V 2 bases and J 5 bases, with 3 bases left between them. This CDR3 region has 10 residues. The DNA of the CDR3 is TGCAGCGTTGAATACGAGACCCAGTACTTC. It encodes CSVEYETQYF.

The genes are TRBV5-5 and TRBJ1-3; D possibly corresponds to TRBD1 (5 bases). The CDR3 has 16 residues. The ends were cut back, 4 bases at V and 2 bases at J, with 16 bases in the middle. Germline CDR1 reads SGHKS; CDR2 reads YYEKEE (reference sequence). CDR3 region: CASSRQPGLAGNTIYF. In DNA, the CDR3 is TGTGCCAGCAGCCGCCAACCGGGACTAGCTGGAAACACCATATATTTT.

The chain recombines TRBV11-2 with TRBJ2-2; D might be TRBD1 (6 bases). Germline loops: CDR1 SGHAT, CDR2 FQNNGV. The CDR3 sequence is 18 residues long. V was cut by 0 bases and J by 0 bases, with 14 bases left in between. The CDR3 sequence is CASSLDPGQPANTGELFF. The CDR3 nucleotides read TGTGCCAGCAGCTTAGATCCCGGACAGCCCGCGAACACCGGGGAGCTGTTTTTT.